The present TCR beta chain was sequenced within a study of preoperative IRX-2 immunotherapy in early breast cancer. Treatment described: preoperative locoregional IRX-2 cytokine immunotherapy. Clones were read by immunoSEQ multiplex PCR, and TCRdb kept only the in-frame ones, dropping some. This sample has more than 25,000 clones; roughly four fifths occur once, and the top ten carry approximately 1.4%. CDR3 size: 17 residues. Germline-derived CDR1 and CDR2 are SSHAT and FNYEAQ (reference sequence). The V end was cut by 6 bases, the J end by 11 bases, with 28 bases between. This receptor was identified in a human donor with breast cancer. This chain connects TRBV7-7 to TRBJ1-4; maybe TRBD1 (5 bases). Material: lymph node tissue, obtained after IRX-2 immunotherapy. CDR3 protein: CASSYWMRGMSKSKLFF. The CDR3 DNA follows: TGTGCCAGCAGTTACTGGATGAGGGGAATGTCGAAATCTAAACTGTTTTTT.